Presented here are 16 T cell receptor beta chains from one specimen sequenced in a study of Graves' ophthalmopathy and Graves' hyperthyroidism. RNA transcripts were the template, and TCR beta CDR3 regions were amplified from them. Investigators did first-round RT-PCR with HTBI primers, then second-round multiplex PCR. TCRdb reanalysed the multiplex PCR reads using MiXCR and keeps one entry per CDR3 protein. The sample lists more than 550,000 distinct CDR3 sequences; roughly 39% were seen once. Input material: peripheral blood. The receptors originated from an adult man with Graves' ophthalmopathy.

This clonotype was seen a single time. A much larger clone sits a single nucleotide away, making a read error possible. The rearrangement links TRBV20-1 to TRBJ1-2; possibly TRBD1 for D (5 bases). V lost 6 bases, J lost 4 bases, and 18 bases lay in between. The CDR3 is 14 amino acids. Germline values: CDR1 DFQATT, CDR2 SNEGSKA (reference sequence). This CDR3 reads CSAPKGQAGYGYTF. The CDR3 DNA reads TGCAGTGCCCCCAAGGGGCAGGCGGGCTATGGCTACACCTTC.

This clonotype was picked up many times. The chain links TRBV19 to TRBJ1-2, with D unresolved. The germline V and J ends were trimmed by 2 bases and 3 bases, with 16 bases remaining between them. The CDR3 length is 16 residues. In germline, CDR1 is LNHDA, CDR2 SQIVND (reference sequence). CDR3: CASSILGGKMDYGYTF. The CDR3 DNA sequence: TGTGCCAGTAGTATACTAGGTGGTAAGATGGACTATGGCTACACCTTC. The full variable domain, rest sourced from reference TRBV19 and TRBJ1-2, is DGGITQSPKYLFRKEGQNVTLSCEQNLNHDAMYWYRQDPGQGLRLIYYSQIVNDFQKGDIAEGYSVSREKKESFPLTVTSAQKNPTAFYLCASSILGGKMDYGYTFGSGTRLTVV.

This clonotype was seen ten or more times. The gene calls are TRBV19 and TRBJ1-5; D gene uncertain. This CDR3 has 15 residues. Trimming shortened V by 2 bases and J by 5 bases, and 13 bases separated the two germline ends. The germline V gene encodes CDR1 LNHDA and CDR2 SQIVND (reference sequence). The CDR3 bases are TGTGCCAGTAGTATAAAGGCAGGTGCTCATCAGCCCCAGCATTTT. Its protein product is CASSIKAGAHQPQHF.

This clonotype has at least ten counts. The chain is built from TRBV10-2 and TRBJ2-7; 7 bases map to TRBD2. This CDR3 is built from 14 residues. The junction had 8 bases not matched to a gene; V was cut back by 6 bases and J by 3 bases. CDR1 is WSHSY and CDR2 is SAAADI in the germline V gene. Written as DNA, the CDR3 is TGCGCCAGCAGCGAGCCCGGGACTAACTACGAGCAGTACTTC. It specifies CASSEPGTNYEQYF.

Many counts were recorded for this clonotype. The chain recombines TRBV24-1 with TRBJ2-7; D remains ambiguous. The CDR3 covers 16 residues. CDR1 is KGHDR and CDR2 is SFDVKD in the germline V gene. The V end was cut by 7 bases, the J end by 1 base, with 19 bases between. The CDR3 reads CATRKKIGSESYEQYF. The CDR3 coding sequence is TGTGCCACCAGGAAGAAGATAGGGTCCGAATCCTACGAGCAGTACTTC.

This clonotype has more than one count but fewer than ten. The chain links TRBV7-9 to TRBJ2-2, with TRBD2 matching 10 bases. CDR1 is SEHNR and CDR2 is FQNEAQ in the germline V gene (reference sequence). The J segment lost 0 bases and the V segment lost 8 bases, leaving 21 bases of the junction unmatched. The CDR3 consists of 21 residues. The CDR3 nucleotides read TGTGCCAGCCAGGGTAGTGTGGATAGCGGGGGGCCGACCGCGAACACCGGGGAGCTGTTTTTT. Translating it yields CASQGSVDSGGPTANTGELFF.

Points on this clonotype: The junction departs from germline at one end; a sequencing error may be responsible. The rearrangement uses TRBV2 and TRBJ2-7; 8 bases line up with TRBD2. CDR1 and CDR2 from the germline V gene are SNHLY and FYNNEI. There are 15 residues in the CDR3. The CDR3 DNA follows: TGTGCCAGCAGTTACGGGGGGGGAAACTCCTACCAGCAGTACTTC. It translates to CASSYGGGNSYQQYF.

The gene calls are TRBV25-1 and TRBJ1-5, with D unresolved. CDR1 is MGHDK and CDR2 is SYGVNS in the germline V gene. The V and J ends lost 3 bases and 0 bases respectively, with 15 bases between them. This CDR3 spans 17 amino acids. CDR3 coding DNA: TGTGCCAGCAGTGATAAGGAGAACCACCATAGCAATCAGCCCCAGCATTTT. Encoded protein: CASSDKENHHSNQPQHF.

This chain joins TRBV2 and TRBJ1-2; possible D gene TRBD1, 5 bases. The CDR3 is 17 residues long. Germline-derived CDR1 and CDR2 are SNHLY and FYNNEI. V was shortened by 4 bases and J by 5 bases, with 23 bases between the two germline ends. CDR3 region: CASSASSSGAGNYGYTF. The CDR3 bases are TGTGCCAGCAGTGCTAGTTCCTCGGGAGCAGGGAATTATGGCTACACCTTC. The variable domain in full, with the rest retrieved from reference TRBV2 and TRBJ1-2, is EPEVTQTPSHQVTQMGQEVILRCVPISNHLYFYWYRQILGQKVEFLVSFYNNEISEKSEIFDDQFSVERPDGSNFTLKIRSTKLEDSAMYFCASSASSSGAGNYGYTFGSGTRLTVV.

V gene TRBV20-1 combines with J gene TRBJ2-2, with 8 bases aligning to TRBD2. Trimming at V came to 0 bases and at J to 4 bases, leaving 10 bases not matched to a gene. This CDR3 is 17 amino acids long. Per the germline V gene, CDR1 is DFQATT and CDR2 is SNEGSKA (reference sequence). CDR3 loop: CSARDIGGAAGTGELFF. The CDR3 DNA is TGCAGTGCTAGAGATATCGGGGGGGCCGCGGGCACCGGGGAGCTGTTTTTT.

This clonotype was counted a single time. The chain combines TRBV20-1 with TRBJ1-6; D is unresolved. V was shortened by 4 bases and J by 2 bases, with 6 bases between the two germline ends. The germline gives CDR1 DFQATT, CDR2 SNEGSKA (reference sequence). The CDR3 contains 13 residues. The CDR3 DNA reads as TGCAGTGCTATCGGGACCTATAATTCACCCCTCCACTTT. It specifies CSAIGTYNSPLHF.

This chain uses TRBV9 with TRBJ2-2; D may be TRBD1 or TRBD2 (5 bases each). The CDR3 has 14 residues. Germline CDR1 SGDLS, CDR2 YYNGEE. Trimming took 5 bases from V and 3 from J, leaving 11 bases between them. CDR3: CASRSGLYTGELFF. CDR3 DNA sequence: TGTGCCAGCAGATCGGGGCTCTACACCGGGGAGCTGTTTTTT.

Ten or more counts support this clonotype. V and J are TRBV7-9 and TRBJ1-2; no clear D. The CDR3 contains 14 residues. CDR1 and CDR2 (germline): SEHNR, FQNEAQ (reference sequence). Trimming left V 0 bases short and J 2 bases short, with 7 bases between. The CDR3 is CASSLADGNYGYTF. Here the CDR3 DNA reads TGTGCCAGCAGCTTAGCTGACGGGAACTATGGCTACACCTTC.

This clonotype was picked up many times. Here the CDR3 reads CSAGTGRSDGYTF. Written as DNA, the CDR3 is TGCAGTGCTGGGACAGGGAGAAGTGATGGCTACACCTTC. This chain connects TRBV20-1 to TRBJ1-2; 9 positions agree with TRBD1. The CDR3 totals 13 residues. The V gene's germline CDR1 is DFQATT and CDR2 SNEGSKA (reference sequence). V trimming: 5 bases; J trimming: 6 bases; junction bases outside the gene matches: 7.

At least ten counts were recorded for this clonotype. The chain uses TRBV2 and TRBJ1-2, with 7 bases identical to TRBD1. Germline V gives CDR1 SNHLY, CDR2 FYNNEI. V dropped 6 bases and J dropped 8; count of bases not matched to a gene: 12. This CDR3 is built from 14 residues. The CDR3 bases are TGTGCCAGCAGCCCTCGGGGAGGGGGCTGGGGCTACACCTTC. It yields the protein CASSPRGGGWGYTF.

V is TRBV25-1 and J is TRBJ1-6, with D tentatively TRBD1 (6 bases). The V and J ends lost 2 bases and 7 bases respectively, with 12 bases between them. Germline loops: CDR1 MGHDK, CDR2 SYGVNS. This CDR3 comprises 15 residues. The DNA for the CDR3 is TGTGCCAGCAGTGAACGGGGGGCAGCGAATTCACCCCTCCACTTT. Encoded protein: CASSERGAANSPLHF.